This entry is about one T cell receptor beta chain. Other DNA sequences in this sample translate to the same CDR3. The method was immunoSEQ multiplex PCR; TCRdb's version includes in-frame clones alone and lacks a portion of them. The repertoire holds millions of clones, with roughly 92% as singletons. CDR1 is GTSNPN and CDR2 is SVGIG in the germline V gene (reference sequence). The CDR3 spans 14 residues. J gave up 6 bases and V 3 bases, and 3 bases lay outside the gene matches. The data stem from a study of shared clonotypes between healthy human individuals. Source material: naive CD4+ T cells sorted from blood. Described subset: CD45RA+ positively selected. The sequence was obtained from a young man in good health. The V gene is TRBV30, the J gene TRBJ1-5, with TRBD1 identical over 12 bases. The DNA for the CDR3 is TGTGCCTGGAGGGGACAGGGGGCCTCTCAGCCCCAGCATTTT. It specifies CAWRGQGASQPQHF.